Here is one T cell receptor (beta chain) with its context. What it recognizes is unknown. This sample is part of a study of persistence of HIV-infected CD4 T cells. Points from the study as a whole: TCR analyses could not target the rare provirus-carrying CMV-responding cells. Proviral oligoclonality tracked with TCR oligoclonality within the same sorted cells.

This was the immunoSEQ version 4 assay in survey mode. Profiling relied on immunoSEQ multiplex PCR, and the TCRdb table lists in-frame clones only, not all of them. The sample shows around 39,000 clones, around four fifths of them seen only once. Cells were stimulated with overlapping HIV-1 Gag 15-mer peptides. Sorted nonresponding memory CD4+ T cells were CD40L-negative, CD69-negative, CD45RO-high. Suppressive ART was started during chronic HIV-1 infection in these adults. Trimming removed 3 bases from V and 0 bases from J, with 10 bases in between. Germline values: CDR1 SGHKS, CDR2 YYEKEE (reference sequence). CDR3 length: 15 amino acids.

The rearrangement uses TRBV5-5 and TRBJ2-1; the D gene is possibly TRBD1 (6 bases). The TCR sequence derives from an adult with HIV. The donor label of this sample is uncertain. Source: cultured CD4+ T cells from PBMCs, taken from a patient who received antiretroviral therapy. CDR3 residues: CASSSTGSSYNEQFF. In DNA, the CDR3 is TGTGCCAGCAGCTCAACAGGGAGCTCCTACAATGAGCAGTTCTTC.